This TCR beta chain came from a study of human T cells and chemical hapten exposure. MiXCR was run by TCRdb on the RACE reads, yielding one entry per CDR3 protein. The sample consists of approximately 400,000 distinct CDR3 sequences, approximately 5% of them appearing once. CDR1 and CDR2 (germline): SGHTA, FQGTGA. Trimming took 8 bases from V and 4 from J; bases not matched to a gene: 10. The CDR3 sequence is 14 residues long. The time point here: pre-sensitization, week 0. The treatment here: therapeutic diphenylcyclopropenone sensitization with weekly scalp DPC. Only a few counts were recorded for this clonotype.

This rearrangement joins TRBV7-3 to TRBJ1-1, with 7 bases identical to TRBD1. Sample: whole blood, taken in connection with sensitization to the hapten diphenylcyclopropenone (DPC). The receptor was derived from a woman between 45 and 60 years old with alopecia areata. Some clones in this sample may be carry-over from other donors' samples. CDR3 loop: CASRPGGTGTEAFF. In nucleotides, the CDR3 is TGTGCCAGCCGTCCAGGGGGGACGGGCACTGAAGCTTTCTTT.